In this sample, the clone carrying this TCR beta chain turned up a few times. The CDR3 spans 15 residues. In germline, CDR1 is KGHSH, CDR2 LQKENI. With 3 bases removed from V and 0 bases from J, the gap between germline ends came to 11 bases. The sample comes from a study of blood T cell repertoires in COVID-19. Background on the study: COVID-19 samples, acute and convalescent, were from the United States, Italy and Spain.

Assay: immunoSEQ multiplex PCR; the TCRdb copy retains only in-frame clones and omits some. The table lists 150,000 to 200,000 clones, around 80% of them singletons. Sequencing was performed on peripheral blood. The clonotype comes from an elderly woman with acute or convalescent COVID-19. The chain joins TRBV18 to TRBJ1-2; D may be TRBD1 (5 bases). CDR3 sequence reads: CASSPTGASNYGYTF. DNA of the CDR3: TGTGCCAGCTCACCCACAGGCGCCTCTAACTATGGCTACACCTTC.